Sequencing of this TCR beta chain was carried out in a study of blood T cell repertoires in COVID-19. Adults between about 18 and 95 years of age took part from 24 US areas. Two negative PCRs, clearance, or symptom resolution characterized the recovered Cohort 3 donors. This clone was detected only a few times. Data came from immunoSEQ multiplex PCR; TCRdb stores just in-frame clones and leaves some out. The sample holds nearly 200,000 clones, 70% to 90% seen once. Material for sequencing was PBMCs or T cells enriched from blood (not recorded which). The receptor was derived from a woman aged 18-35 years who had recovered from COVID-19.

Here the CDR3 reads CASSLGGWGGGAYEQYF. CDR3 nucleotides: TGTGCCAGCAGTTTAGGAGGCTGGGGCGGGGGGGCCTACGAGCAGTACTTC. The V call is TRBV27, the J call TRBJ2-7; 9 nucleotides line up with TRBD2. Germline assignment: CDR1 MNHEY and CDR2 SMNVEV (reference sequence). The CDR3 sequence is 17 residues long. The J segment lost 2 bases and the V segment lost 2 bases, leaving 10 bases of the junction unmatched.